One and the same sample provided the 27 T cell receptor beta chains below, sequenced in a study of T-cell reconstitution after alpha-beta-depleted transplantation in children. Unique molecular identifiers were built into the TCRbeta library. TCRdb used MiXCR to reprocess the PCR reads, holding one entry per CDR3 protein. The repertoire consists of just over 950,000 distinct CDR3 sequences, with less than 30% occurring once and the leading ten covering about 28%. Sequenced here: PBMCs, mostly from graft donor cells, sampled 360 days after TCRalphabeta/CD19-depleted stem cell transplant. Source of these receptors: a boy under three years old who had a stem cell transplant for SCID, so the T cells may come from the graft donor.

Here the CDR3 reads CASSFGFPAFF. CDR3 nucleotides: TGTGCCAGCAGTTTCGGCTTTCCCGCTTTCTTT. V and J are TRBV28 and TRBJ1-1; no clear D. CDR1 and CDR2 (germline): MDHEN, SYDVKM. Trimming took off 3 bases at V and 11 bases at J, with 10 bases between the two ends. The CDR3 is 11 residues long. Using reference TRBV28 and TRBJ1-1 for the parts outside the CDR3, the full variable domain is DVKVTQSSRYLVKRTGEKVFLECVQDMDHENMFWYRQDPGLGLRLIYFSYDVKMKEKGDIPEGYSVSREKKERFSLILESASTNQTSMYLCASSFGFPAFFGQGTRLTVV.

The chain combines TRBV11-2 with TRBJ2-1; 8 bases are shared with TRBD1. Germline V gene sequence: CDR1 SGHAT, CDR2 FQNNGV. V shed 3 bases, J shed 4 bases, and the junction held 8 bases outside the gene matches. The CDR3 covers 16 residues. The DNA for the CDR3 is TGTGCCAGCAGCTTTGGGACCCGGGACAGGTACAATGAGCAGTTCTTC. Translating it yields CASSFGTRDRYNEQFF.

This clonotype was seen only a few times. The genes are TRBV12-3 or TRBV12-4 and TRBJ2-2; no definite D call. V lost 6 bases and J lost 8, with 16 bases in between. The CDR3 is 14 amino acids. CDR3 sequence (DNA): TGTGCCAGCAGCTCCAGGAGTTCCTGGGGGGAGCTGTTTTTT. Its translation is CASSSRSSWGELFF.

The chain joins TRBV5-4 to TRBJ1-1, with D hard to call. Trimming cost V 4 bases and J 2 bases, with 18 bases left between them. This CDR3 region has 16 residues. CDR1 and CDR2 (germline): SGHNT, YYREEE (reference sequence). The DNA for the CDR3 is TGTGCCAGCAGCCCAATAGAGGGTTTTATAAACACTGAAGCTTTCTTT. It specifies CASSPIEGFINTEAFF.

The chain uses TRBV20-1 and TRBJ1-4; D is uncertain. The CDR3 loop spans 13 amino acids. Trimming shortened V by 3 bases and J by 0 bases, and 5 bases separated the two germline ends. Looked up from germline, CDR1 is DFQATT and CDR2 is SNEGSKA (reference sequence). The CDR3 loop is CSARRTTNEKLFF. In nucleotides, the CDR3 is TGCAGTGCTAGGCGGACAACTAATGAAAAACTGTTTTTT.

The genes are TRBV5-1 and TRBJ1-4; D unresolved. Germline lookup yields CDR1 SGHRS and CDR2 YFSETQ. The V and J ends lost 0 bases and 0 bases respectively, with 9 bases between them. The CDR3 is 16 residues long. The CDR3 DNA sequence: TGCGCCAGCAGCTTGGACGGGAGAGCAACTAATGAAAAACTGTTTTTT. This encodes CASSLDGRATNEKLFF. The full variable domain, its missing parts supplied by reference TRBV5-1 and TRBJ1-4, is KAGVTQTPRYLIKTRGQQVTLSCSPISGHRSVSWYQQTPGQGLQFLFEYFSETQRNKGNFPGRFSGRQFSNSRSEMNVSTLELGDSALYLCASSLDGRATNEKLFFGSGTQLSVL.

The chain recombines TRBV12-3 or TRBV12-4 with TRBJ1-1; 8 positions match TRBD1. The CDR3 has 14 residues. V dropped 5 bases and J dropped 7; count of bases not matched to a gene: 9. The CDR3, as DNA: TGTGCCAGCAGTCCCCGGACAGGGAGAGGTGAAGCTTTCTTT. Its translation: CASSPRTGRGEAFF.

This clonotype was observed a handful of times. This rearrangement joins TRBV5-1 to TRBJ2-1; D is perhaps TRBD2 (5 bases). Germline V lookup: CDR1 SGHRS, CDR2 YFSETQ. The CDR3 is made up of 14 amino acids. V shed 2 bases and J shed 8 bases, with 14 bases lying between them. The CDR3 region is CASSLFRGDDEQFF. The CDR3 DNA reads TGCGCCAGCAGCTTATTTCGGGGAGACGATGAGCAGTTCTTC.

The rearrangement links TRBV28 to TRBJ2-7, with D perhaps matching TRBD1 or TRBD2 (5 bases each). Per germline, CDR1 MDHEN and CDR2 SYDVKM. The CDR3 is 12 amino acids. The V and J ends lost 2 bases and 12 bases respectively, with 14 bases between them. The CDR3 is CASSLGGTFGYF. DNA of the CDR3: TGTGCCAGCAGTTTAGGGGGTACATTTGGGTACTTC.

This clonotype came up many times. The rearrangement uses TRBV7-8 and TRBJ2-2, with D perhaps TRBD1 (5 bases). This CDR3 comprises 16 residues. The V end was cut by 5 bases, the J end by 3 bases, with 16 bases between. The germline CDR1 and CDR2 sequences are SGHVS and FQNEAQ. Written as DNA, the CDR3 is TGTGCCAGCAGCCGATACAGGTCATCTTACACCGGGGAGCTGTTTTTT. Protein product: CASSRYRSSYTGELFF.

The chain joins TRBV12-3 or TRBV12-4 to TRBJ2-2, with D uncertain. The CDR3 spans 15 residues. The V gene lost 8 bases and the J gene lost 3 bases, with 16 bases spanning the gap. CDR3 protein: CASSFTARDTGELFF. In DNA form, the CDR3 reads TGTGCCAGCTCCTTTACGGCGCGTGACACCGGGGAGCTGTTTTTT.

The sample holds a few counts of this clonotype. The CDR3 DNA is TGCGCCAGCAGCTTGGCCGAAGTAGGACGGAGCACAGATACGCAGTATTTT. Translation gives CASSLAEVGRSTDTQYF. The J gene is TRBJ2-3, the V gene TRBV5-1; no definite D call. This CDR3 is 17 amino acids long. Germline CDR1 reads SGHRS; CDR2 reads YFSETQ. The ends were cut back, 0 bases at V and 0 bases at J, with 14 bases in the middle.

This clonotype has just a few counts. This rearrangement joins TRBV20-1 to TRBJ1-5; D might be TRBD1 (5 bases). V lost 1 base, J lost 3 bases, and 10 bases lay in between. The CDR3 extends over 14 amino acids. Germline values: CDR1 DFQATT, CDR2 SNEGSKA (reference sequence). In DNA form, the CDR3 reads TGCAGTGCTAGAGCACAGGTTCCCAATCAGCCCCAGCATTTT. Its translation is CSARAQVPNQPQHF.

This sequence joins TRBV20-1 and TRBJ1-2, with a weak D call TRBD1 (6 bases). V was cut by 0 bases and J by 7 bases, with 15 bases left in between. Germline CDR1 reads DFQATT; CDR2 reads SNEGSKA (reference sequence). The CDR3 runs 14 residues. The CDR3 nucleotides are TGCAGTGCTAGAGATAAGGGGGATGTTGGTGGCTACACCTTC. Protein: CSARDKGDVGGYTF.

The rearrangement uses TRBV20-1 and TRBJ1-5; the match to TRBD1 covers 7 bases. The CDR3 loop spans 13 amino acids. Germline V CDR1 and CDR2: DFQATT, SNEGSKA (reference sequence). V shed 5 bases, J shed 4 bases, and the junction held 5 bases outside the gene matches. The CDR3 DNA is TGCAGTGCTCTGGACAGGATAAATCAGCCCCAGCATTTT. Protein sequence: CSALDRINQPQHF.

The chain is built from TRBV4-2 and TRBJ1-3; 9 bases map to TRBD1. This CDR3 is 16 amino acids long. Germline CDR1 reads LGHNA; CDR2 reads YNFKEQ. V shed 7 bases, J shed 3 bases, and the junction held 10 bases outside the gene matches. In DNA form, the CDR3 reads TGTGCCAGCATGAGGACAGGGGATACAATTGGAAACACCATATATTTT. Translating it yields CASMRTGDTIGNTIYF.

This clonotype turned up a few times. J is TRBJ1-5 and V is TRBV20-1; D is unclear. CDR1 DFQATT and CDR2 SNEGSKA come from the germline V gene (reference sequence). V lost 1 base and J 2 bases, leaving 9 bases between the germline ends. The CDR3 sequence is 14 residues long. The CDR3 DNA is TGCAGTGCTAGAGGGGGTAAGGGCAATCAGCCCCAGCATTTT. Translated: CSARGGKGNQPQHF.

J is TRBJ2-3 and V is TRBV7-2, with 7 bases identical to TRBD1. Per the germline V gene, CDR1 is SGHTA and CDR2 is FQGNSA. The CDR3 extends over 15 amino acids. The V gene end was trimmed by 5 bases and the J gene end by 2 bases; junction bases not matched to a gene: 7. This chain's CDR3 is CASSQRQGTTDTQYF. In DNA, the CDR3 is TGTGCCAGCAGCCAGCGACAGGGTACCACAGATACGCAGTATTTT.

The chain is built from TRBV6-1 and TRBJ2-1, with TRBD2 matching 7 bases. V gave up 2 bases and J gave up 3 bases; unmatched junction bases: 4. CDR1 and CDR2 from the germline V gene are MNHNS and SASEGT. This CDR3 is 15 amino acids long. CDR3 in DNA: TGTGCCAGCAGTGAAAGTCTAGCGGACTACAATGAGCAGTTCTTC. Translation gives CASSESLADYNEQFF.

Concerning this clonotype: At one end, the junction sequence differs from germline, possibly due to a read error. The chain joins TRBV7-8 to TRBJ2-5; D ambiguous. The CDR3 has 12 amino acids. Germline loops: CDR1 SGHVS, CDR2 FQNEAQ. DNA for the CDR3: TGTACCAGCAGCTTGGCACAAGAGACCCAGTACTTC. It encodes CTSSLAQETQYF.

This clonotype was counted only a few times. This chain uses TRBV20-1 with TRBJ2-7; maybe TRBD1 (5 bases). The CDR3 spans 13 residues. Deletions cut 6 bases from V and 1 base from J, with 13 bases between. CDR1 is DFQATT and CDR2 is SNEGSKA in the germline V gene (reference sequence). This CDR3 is CSAPGKQSYEQYF. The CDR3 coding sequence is TGCAGTGCCCCAGGGAAACAGTCCTACGAGCAGTACTTC.

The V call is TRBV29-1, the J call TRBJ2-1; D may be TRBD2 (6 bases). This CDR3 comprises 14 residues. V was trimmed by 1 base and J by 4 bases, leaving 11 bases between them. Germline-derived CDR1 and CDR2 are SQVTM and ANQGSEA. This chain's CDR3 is CSVEGLGRYNEQFF. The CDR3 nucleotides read TGCAGCGTTGAAGGACTAGGGAGATACAATGAGCAGTTCTTC.

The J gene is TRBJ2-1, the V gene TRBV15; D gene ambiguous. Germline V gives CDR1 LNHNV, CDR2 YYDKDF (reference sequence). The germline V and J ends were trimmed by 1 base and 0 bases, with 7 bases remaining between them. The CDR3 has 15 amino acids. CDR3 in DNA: TGTGCCACCAGCAGAGTCCCAGACTCCTACAATGAGCAGTTCTTC. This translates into CATSRVPDSYNEQFF.

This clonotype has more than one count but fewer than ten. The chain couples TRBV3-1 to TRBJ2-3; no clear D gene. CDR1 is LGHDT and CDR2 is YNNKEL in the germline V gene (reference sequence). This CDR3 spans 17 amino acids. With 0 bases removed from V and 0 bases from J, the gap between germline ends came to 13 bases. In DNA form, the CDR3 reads TGTGCCAGCAGCCAAGAGGGTCCTAGTTATAGCACAGATACGCAGTATTTT. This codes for CASSQEGPSYSTDTQYF.

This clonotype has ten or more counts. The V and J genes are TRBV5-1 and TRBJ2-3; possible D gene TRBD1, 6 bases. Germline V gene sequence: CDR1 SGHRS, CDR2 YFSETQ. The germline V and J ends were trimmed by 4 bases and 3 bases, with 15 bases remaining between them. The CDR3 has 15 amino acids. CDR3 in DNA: TGCGCCAGCAGCCCCAGGGGATACGGGACAGATACGCAGTATTTT. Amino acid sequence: CASSPRGYGTDTQYF.

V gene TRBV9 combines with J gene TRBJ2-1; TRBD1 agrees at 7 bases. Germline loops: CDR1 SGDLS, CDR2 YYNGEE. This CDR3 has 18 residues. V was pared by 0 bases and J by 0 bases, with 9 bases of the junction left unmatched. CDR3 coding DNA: TGTGCCAGCAGCGTAGGAGTAGGGGGCGTACCCTCCTACAATGAGCAGTTCTTC. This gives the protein CASSVGVGGVPSYNEQFF.

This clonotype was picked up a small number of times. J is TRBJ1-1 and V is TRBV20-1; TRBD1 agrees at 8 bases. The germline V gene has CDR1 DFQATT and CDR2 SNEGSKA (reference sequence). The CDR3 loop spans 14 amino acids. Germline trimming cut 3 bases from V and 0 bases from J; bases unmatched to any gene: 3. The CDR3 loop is CSARGDRLNTEAFF. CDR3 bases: TGCAGTGCTAGGGGGGACAGGTTGAACACTGAAGCTTTCTTT.